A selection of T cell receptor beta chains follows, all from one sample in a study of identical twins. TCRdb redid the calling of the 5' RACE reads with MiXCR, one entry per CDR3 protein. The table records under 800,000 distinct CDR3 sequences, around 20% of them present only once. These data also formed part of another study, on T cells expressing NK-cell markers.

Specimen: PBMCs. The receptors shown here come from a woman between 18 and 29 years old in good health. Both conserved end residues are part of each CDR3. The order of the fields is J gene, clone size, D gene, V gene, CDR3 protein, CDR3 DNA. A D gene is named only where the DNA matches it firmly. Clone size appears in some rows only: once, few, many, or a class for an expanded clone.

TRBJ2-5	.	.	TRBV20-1	CSANRVQETQYF	TGCAGTGCAAACAGGGTACAAGAGACCCAGTACTTC
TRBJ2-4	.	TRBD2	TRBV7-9	CASSSLLAAPQNIQYF	TGTGCCAGCAGCTCACTCCTAGCGGCTCCCCAAAACATTCAGTACTTC
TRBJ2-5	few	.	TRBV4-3	CASSQDLVAETQYF	TGCGCCAGCAGCCAAGATCTGGTAGCAGAGACCCAGTACTTC
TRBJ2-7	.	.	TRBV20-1	CSARPPSRSPEQYF	TGCAGTGCTAGACCCCCCTCCCGGAGTCCCGAGCAGTACTTC
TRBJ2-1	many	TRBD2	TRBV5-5	CASGEGEQFF	TGTGCCAGCGGGGAGGGTGAGCAGTTCTTC
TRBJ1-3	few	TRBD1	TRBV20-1	CSATGDGNTIYF	TGCAGCGCGACAGGGGACGGAAACACCATATATTTT
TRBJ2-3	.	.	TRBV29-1	CSAREGVDTQYF	TGCAGCGCCCGAGAGGGGGTGGATACGCAGTATTTT
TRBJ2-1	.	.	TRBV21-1	CASSRDRESYNEQFF	TGTGCCAGCAGCAGAGACAGGGAAAGTTACAATGAGCAGTTCTTC
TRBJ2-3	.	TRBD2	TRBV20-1	CSAARLAGGSTDTQYF	TGCAGTGCTGCCCGACTAGCGGGGGGGAGCACAGATACGCAGTATTTT
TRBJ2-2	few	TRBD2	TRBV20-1	CSAPGLAGTGELFF	TGCAGTGCGCCGGGACTAGCGGGAACAGGGGAGCTGTTTTTT
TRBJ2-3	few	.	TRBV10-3	CAISDYTGPTDTQYF	TGTGCCATCAGTGACTATACGGGGCCCACAGATACGCAGTATTTT
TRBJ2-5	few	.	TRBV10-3	CAISNREETQYF	TGTGCCATCAGCAACAGGGAAGAGACCCAGTACTTC
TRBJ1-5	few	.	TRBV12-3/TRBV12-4	CASSLVQGNQPQHF	TGTGCCAGCAGTTTAGTACAGGGCAATCAGCCCCAGCATTTT
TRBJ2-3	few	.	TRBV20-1	CSAPESTDTQYF	TGCAGTGCGCCCGAGTCCACAGATACGCAGTATTTT
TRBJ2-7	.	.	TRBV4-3	CASSQEWDGTYEQYF	TGCGCCAGCAGCCAAGAATGGGACGGAACCTACGAGCAGTACTTC
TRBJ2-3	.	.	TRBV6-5	CASSSLGLGYTDTQYF	TGTGCCAGCAGTTCCCTGGGACTGGGCTACACAGATACGCAGTATTTT
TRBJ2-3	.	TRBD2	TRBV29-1	CSASPGTSRDTQYF	TGCAGCGCAAGCCCCGGGACTAGCAGGGATACGCAGTATTTT
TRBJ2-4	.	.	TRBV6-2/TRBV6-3	CASSLGHLINIQYF	TGTGCCAGCAGTCTCGGACATCTTATAAACATTCAGTACTTC
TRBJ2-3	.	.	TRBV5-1	CASSLVSGEDTQYF	TGCGCCAGCAGCTTGGTTAGCGGAGAGGATACGCAGTATTTT
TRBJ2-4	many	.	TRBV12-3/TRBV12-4	CASSYRRDIQYF	TGTGCCAGCAGTTACCGAAGGGACATTCAGTACTTC
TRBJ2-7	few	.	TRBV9	CASSVSDGDSYEQYF	TGTGCCAGCAGCGTCTCGGACGGAGACTCCTACGAGCAGTACTTC
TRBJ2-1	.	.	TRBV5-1	CASTLGLNEQFF	TGCGCCAGCACCCTGGGCCTTAATGAGCAGTTCTTC
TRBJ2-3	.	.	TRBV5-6	CASSLVRSSYTDTQYF	TGTGCCAGCAGCTTGGTACGGTCCTCCTACACAGATACGCAGTATTTT
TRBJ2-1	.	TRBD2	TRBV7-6	CASRGSSGYNEQFF	TGTGCCAGCAGGGGGTCTAGCGGCTACAATGAGCAGTTCTTC
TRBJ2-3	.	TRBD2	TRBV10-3	CAIAGLAGGPPDTQYF	TGTGCCATCGCTGGTCTAGCGGGGGGCCCCCCAGATACGCAGTATTTT
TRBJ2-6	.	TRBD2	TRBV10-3	CAISEPGLSSGANVLTF	TGTGCCATCAGTGAACCGGGACTATCCTCTGGGGCCAACGTCCTGACTTTC
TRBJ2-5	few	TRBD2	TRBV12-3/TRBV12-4	CASQGLAGGTQYF	TGTGCCAGCCAGGGACTAGCGGGAGGGACCCAGTACTTC
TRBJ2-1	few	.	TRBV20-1	CSARVGGNEQFF	TGCAGTGCTAGAGTAGGTGGCAATGAGCAGTTCTTC
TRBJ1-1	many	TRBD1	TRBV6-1	CASSIQGSGTEAFF	TGTGCCAGCAGCATACAGGGGAGCGGCACTGAAGCTTTCTTT
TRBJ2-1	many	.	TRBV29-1	CSVYRDNSNEQFF	TGCAGCGTCTACCGGGACAATAGCAATGAGCAGTTCTTC
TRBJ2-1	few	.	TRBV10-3	CAISESTGAPGNEQFF	TGTGCCATCAGTGAGTCGACGGGGGCCCCAGGGAATGAGCAGTTCTTC
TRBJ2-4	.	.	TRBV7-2	CASSFRISLAKNIQYF	TGTGCCAGCAGCTTCCGTATATCCCTAGCCAAAAACATTCAGTACTTC
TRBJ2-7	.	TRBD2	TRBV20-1	CSATSGSMGEQYF	TGCAGTGCCACTAGCGGGAGTATGGGCGAGCAGTACTTC
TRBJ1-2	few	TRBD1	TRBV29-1	CSGSPSGQGTYGYTF	TGCAGCGGGAGTCCTTCGGGACAGGGAACGTATGGCTACACCTTC
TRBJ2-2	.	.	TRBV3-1	CASSHLAYAGELFF	TGTGCCAGCAGCCATCTCGCCTATGCCGGGGAGCTGTTTTTT
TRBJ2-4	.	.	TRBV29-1	CSANTGQNIQYF	TGCAGCGCCAACACGGGCCAAAACATTCAGTACTTC
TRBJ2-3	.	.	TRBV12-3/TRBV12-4	CASSFGGGDTQYF	TGTGCCAGCAGTTTTGGAGGGGGGGATACGCAGTATTTT
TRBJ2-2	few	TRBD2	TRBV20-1	CSARTSGLNTGELFF	TGCAGTGCTAGGACTAGCGGGCTTAACACCGGGGAGCTGTTTTTT